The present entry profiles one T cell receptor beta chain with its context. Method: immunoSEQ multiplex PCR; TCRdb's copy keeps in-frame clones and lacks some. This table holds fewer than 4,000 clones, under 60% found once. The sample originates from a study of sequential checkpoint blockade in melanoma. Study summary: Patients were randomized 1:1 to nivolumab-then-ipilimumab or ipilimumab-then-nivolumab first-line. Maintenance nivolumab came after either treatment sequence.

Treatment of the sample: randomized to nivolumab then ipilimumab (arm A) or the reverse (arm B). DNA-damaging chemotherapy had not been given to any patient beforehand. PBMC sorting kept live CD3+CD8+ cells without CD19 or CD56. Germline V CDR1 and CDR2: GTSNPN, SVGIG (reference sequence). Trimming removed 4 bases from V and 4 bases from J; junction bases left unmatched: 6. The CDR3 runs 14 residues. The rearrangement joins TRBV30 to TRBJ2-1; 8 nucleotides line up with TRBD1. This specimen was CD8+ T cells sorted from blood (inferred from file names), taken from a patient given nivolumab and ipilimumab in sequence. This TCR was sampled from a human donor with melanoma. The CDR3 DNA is TGTGCCTGGACGGATCGGGACAGGTACAATGAGCAGTTCTTC. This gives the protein CAWTDRDRYNEQFF.